The sample holds a few counts of the clone carrying this T cell receptor beta chain. The record originates from a study of naive and memory T cell subsets. Germline V gene lookup returns CDR1 KGHSH and CDR2 LQKENI. CDR3 length: 15 amino acids. Trimming took off 5 bases at V and 0 bases at J, with 12 bases between the two ends. The treatment was: skin biopsy from PPD injection site in Mantoux-positive individual. TCR cDNA received a 3' ligated oligonucleotide that carried a UMI. Amplification of ligated cDNA took four PCR rounds with SP2 and nested alpha and beta constant primers. TCRdb reprocessed the UMI-ligation and nested PCR reads with MiXCR, giving one entry per CDR3 protein. The sample lists 20,000 to 25,000 distinct CDR3 sequences, about 6.4% occurring once.

The sample consisted of skin, taken from a tuberculin skin test site. V is TRBV18 and J is TRBJ2-3; weak D call: TRBD1 (6 bases). The receptor was isolated from an adult in good health. CDR3 DNA: TGTGCCAGCTCATTACGGACAGCTAGCACAGATACGCAGTATTTT. Protein product: CASSLRTASTDTQYF.